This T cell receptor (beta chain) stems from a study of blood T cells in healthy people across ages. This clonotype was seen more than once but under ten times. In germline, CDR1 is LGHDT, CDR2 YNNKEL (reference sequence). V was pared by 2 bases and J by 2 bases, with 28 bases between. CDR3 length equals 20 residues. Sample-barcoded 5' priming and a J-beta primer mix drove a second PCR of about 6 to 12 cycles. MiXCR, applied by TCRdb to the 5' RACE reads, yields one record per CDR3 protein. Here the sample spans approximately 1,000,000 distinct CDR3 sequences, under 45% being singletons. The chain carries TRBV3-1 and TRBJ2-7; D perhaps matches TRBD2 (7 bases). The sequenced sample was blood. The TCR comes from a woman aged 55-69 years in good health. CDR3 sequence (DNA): TGTGCCAGCAGCCAAAACCTTCGGGGGGCAGGGAGACTTCGAACCTACGAGCAGTACTTC. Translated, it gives CASSQNLRGAGRLRTYEQYF.